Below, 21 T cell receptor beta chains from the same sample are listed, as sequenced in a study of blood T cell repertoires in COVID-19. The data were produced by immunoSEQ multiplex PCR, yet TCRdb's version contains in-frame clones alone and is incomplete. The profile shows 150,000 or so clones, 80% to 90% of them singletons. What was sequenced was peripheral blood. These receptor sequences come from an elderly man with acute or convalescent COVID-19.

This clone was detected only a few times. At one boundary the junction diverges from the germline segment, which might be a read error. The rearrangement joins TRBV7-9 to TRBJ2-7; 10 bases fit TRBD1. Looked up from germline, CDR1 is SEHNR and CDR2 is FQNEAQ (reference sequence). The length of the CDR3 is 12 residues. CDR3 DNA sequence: TGTGCCAGCAGCCGGGACAGGGGTAGGCGATTCTTC. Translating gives CASSRDRGRRFF.

CDR3 DNA sequence: TGTGCCAGCAGCCAAGGCGGGGGCAATCCCTACGAGCAGTACTTC. It is translated as CASSQGGGNPYEQYF. This chain connects TRBV3-1 (or the pseudogene TRBV3-2) to TRBJ2-7, with D possibly matching TRBD2 (7 bases). Trimming left V 1 base short and J 2 bases short, with 12 bases between. The germline V gene encodes CDR1 LGHDT and CDR2 YNNKEL (reference sequence). CDR3 length: 15 residues.

The CDR3 here is CASSEGTGRVTEAFF. CDR3 in DNA: TGTGCCAGCAGTGAAGGGACAGGGCGGGTCACTGAAGCTTTCTTT. The chain has TRBV6-1 and TRBJ1-1; TRBD1 agrees at 8 bases. CDR3 length: 15 residues. Germline V gives CDR1 MNHNS, CDR2 SASEGT. Trimming at V came to 1 base and at J to 4 bases, leaving 5 bases not matched to a gene.

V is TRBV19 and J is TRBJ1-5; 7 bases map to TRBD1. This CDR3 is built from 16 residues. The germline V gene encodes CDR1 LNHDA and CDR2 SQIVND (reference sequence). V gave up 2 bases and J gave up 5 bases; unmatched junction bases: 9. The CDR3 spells CASSIRSGTDYQPQHF. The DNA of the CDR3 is TGTGCCAGTAGTATACGTTCCGGGACAGATTATCAGCCCCAGCATTTT.

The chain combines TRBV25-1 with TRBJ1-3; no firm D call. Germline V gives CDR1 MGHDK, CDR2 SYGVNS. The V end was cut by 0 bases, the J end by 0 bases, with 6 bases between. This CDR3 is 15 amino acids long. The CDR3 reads CASSEYTVSGNTIYF. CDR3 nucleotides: TGTGCCAGCAGTGAATATACGGTCTCTGGAAACACCATATATTTT.

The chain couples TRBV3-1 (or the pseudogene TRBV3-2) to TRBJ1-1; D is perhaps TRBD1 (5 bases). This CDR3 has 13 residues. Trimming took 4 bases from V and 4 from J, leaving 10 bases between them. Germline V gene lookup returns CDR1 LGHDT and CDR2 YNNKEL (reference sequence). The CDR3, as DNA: TGTGCCAGCAGCCCAAGCGGGGCCACTGAAGCTTTCTTT. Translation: CASSPSGATEAFF.

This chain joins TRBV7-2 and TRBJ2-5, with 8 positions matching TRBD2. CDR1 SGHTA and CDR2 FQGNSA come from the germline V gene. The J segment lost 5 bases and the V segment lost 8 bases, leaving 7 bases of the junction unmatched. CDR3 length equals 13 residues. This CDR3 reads CASSGGPLETQYF. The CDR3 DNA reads TGTGCCAGCTCGGGGGGGCCGTTGGAGACCCAGTACTTC.

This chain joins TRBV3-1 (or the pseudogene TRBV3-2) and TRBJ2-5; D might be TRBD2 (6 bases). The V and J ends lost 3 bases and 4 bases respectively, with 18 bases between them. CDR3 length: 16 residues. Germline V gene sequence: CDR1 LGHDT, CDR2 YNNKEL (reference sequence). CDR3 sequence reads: CASSHGNLAKGETQYF. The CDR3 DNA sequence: TGTGCCAGCAGCCATGGAAACCTAGCGAAGGGAGAGACCCAGTACTTC.

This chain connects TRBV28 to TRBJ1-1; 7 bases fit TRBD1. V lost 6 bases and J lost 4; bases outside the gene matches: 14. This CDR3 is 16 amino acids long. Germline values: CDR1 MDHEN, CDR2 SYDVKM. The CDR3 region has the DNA TGTGCCAGCAGAAGGGGGACAGTGGGGTTAGGCACTGAAGCTTTCTTT. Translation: CASRRGTVGLGTEAFF.

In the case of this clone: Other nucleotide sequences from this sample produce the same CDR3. The chain's CDR3 is CASSPPMNTEAFF. In nucleotides, the CDR3 is TGTGCCAGCTCACCCCCTATGAACACTGAAGCTTTCTTT. V usage is TRBV18 and J usage is TRBJ1-1; no clear D gene. CDR3 length equals 13 residues. V lost 3 bases to trimming and J lost 0 bases, with 5 bases between them. In germline, CDR1 is KGHSH, CDR2 LQKENI.

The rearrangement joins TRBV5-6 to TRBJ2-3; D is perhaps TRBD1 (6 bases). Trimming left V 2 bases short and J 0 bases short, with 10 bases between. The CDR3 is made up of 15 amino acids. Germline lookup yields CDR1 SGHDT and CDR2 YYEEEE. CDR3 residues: CASSFLGASTDTQYF. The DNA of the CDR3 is TGTGCCAGCAGCTTTCTGGGGGCCAGCACAGATACGCAGTATTTT.

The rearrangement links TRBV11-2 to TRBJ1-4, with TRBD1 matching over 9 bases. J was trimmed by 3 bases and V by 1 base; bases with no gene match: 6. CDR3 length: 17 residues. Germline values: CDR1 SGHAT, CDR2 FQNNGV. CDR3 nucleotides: TGTGCCAGCAGCTTAGTCGGACAGGGGAGGCCTAATGAAAAACTGTTTTTT. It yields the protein CASSLVGQGRPNEKLFF.

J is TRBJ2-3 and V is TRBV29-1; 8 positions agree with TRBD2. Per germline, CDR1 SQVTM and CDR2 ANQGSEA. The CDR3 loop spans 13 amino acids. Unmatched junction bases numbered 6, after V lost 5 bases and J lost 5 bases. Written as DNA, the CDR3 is TGCAGCGTTCTGAGCGGGAGTGGAGATACGCAGTATTTT. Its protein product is CSVLSGSGDTQYF.

The CDR3 loop reads CASSYGGQPSQGYTF. Written as DNA, the CDR3 is TGTGCCAGCAGTTACGGGGGACAGCCGAGCCAGGGCTACACCTTC. This chain connects TRBV6-2 or TRBV6-3 to TRBJ1-2; 7 bases map to TRBD1. Germline trimming cut 2 bases from V and 8 bases from J; bases unmatched to any gene: 11. This CDR3 region has 15 residues. CDR1 MNHEY and CDR2 SVGEGT come from the germline V gene.

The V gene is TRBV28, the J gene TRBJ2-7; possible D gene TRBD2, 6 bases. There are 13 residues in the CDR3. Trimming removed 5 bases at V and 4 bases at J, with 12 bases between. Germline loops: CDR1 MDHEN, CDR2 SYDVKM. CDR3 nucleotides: TGTGCCAGCAGTGTGACTAGGCAATACGAGCAGTACTTC. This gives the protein CASSVTRQYEQYF.

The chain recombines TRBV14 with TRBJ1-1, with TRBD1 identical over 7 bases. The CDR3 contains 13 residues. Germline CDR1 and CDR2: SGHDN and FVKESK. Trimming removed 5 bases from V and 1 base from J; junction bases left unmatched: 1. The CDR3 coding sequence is TGTGCCAGCAGCTGGGACAGGAACACTGAAGCTTTCTTT. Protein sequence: CASSWDRNTEAFF.

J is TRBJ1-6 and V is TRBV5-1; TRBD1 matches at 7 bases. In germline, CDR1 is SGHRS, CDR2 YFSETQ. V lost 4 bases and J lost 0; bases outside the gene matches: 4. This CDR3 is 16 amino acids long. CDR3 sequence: CASSPRQGSYNSPLHF. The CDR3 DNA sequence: TGCGCCAGCAGCCCCCGACAGGGCTCCTATAATTCACCCCTCCACTTT. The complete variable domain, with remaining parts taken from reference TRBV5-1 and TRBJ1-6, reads KAGVTQTPRYLIKTRGQQVTLSCSPISGHRSVSWYQQTPGQGLQFLFEYFSETQRNKGNFPGRFSGRQFSNSRSEMNVSTLELGDSALYLCASSPRQGSYNSPLHFGNGTRLTVT.

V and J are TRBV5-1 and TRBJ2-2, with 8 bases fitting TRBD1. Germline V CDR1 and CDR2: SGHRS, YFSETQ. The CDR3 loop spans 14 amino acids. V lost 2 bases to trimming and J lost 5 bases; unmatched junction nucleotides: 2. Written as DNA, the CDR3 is TGCGCCAGCAGCTTCGACAGGGGAACCGGGGAGCTGTTTTTT. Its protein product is CASSFDRGTGELFF.

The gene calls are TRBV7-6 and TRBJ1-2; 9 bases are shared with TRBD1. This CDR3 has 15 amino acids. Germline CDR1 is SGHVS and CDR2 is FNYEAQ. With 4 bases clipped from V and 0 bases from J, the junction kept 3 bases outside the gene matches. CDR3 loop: CASSSWTGANYGYTF. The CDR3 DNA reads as TGTGCCAGCAGCTCTTGGACAGGGGCTAACTATGGCTACACCTTC.

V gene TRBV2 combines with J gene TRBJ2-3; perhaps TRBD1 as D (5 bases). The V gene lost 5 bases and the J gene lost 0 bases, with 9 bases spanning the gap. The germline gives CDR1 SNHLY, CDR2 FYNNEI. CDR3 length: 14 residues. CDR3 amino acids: CASSIQVSTDTQYF. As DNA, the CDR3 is TGTGCCAGCAGTATACAGGTTAGCACAGATACGCAGTATTTT.

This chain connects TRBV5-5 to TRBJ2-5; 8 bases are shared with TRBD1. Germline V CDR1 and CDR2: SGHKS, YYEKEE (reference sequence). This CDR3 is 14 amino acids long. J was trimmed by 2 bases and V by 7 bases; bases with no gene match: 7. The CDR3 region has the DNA TGTGCCAGCGGGCAGGGGGCTTTTCAAGAGACCCAGTACTTC. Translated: CASGQGAFQETQYF.